A selection of T cell receptor beta chains follows, all from one sample in a study of CD8+ T cells in alopecia areata. Measured with immunoSEQ multiplex PCR; TCRdb has only the in-frame clones, and not every one. The profile covers more than 100,000 clones, with roughly 58% appearing a single time and roughly 4.5% taken by the ten largest. The sequencing used CD4+ T cells sorted from blood, collected at week 0. These receptors came from a human donor with alopecia areata. Each CDR3 is given with its conserved first and last residue. The order of the fields is clone size, D gene, V gene, CDR3 length, J gene, CDR3 protein, CDR3 DNA. The D gene is left open where the match is weak. The listing skips clone size in some rows; elsewhere it reads once, few, many or a size class.

.	.	TRBV5-1	13	TRBJ2-5	CASSMGREETQYF	TGCGCCAGCAGCATGGGTAGGGAGGAGACCCAGTACTTC
once	.	TRBV11-3	14	TRBJ2-7	CASSPRDSPYEQYF	TGTGCCAGCAGCCCGCGGGACAGCCCCTACGAGCAGTACTTC
.	TRBD1	TRBV7-8	17	TRBJ2-4	CASSLAQGVRAKNIQYF	TGTGCCAGCAGCTTAGCGCAGGGGGTGAGAGCCAAAAACATTCAGTACTTC
once	.	TRBV7-9	14	TRBJ2-7	CASSLGTPPREQYF	TGTGCCAGCAGCTTAGGGACGCCGCCTCGGGAGCAGTACTTC
.	.	TRBV4-1	16	TRBJ2-5	CASSQDSAGDQETQYF	TGCGCCAGCAGCCAAGATTCGGCAGGGGACCAAGAGACCCAGTACTTC
.	.	TRBV2	12	TRBJ1-3	CASSETGNTIYF	TGTGCCAGCAGTGAAACTGGAAACACCATATATTTT
.	.	TRBV5-4	15	TRBJ2-7	CASSSQTPYSYEQYF	TGTGCCAGCAGCTCCCAGACTCCTTACTCCTACGAGCAGTACTTC
once	.	TRBV9	13	TRBJ2-3	CASSVGGGDTQYF	TGTGCCAGCAGCGTAGGGGGAGGAGATACGCAGTATTTT
few	TRBD1	TRBV9	17	TRBJ2-6	CASSPRDRVAGANVLTF	TGTGCCAGCAGCCCCCGGGACAGGGTAGCGGGGGCCAACGTCCTGACTTTC
.	.	TRBV30	13	TRBJ2-5	CAWGNLWEETQYF	TGTGCCTGGGGGAATCTCTGGGAAGAGACCCAGTACTTC
few	TRBD1	TRBV5-1	17	TRBJ2-7	CASSLDPPGGQGNEQYF	TGCGCCAGCAGCTTGGATCCCCCGGGTGGACAGGGTAACGAGCAGTACTTC
.	TRBD2	TRBV2	15	TRBJ2-3	CASTEREGRADTQYF	TGTGCCAGCACGGAGCGGGAGGGGCGCGCAGATACGCAGTATTTT
.	.	TRBV7-6	14	TRBJ2-7	CASSLSASGREQYF	TGTGCCAGCAGCTTATCCGCGTCAGGGCGCGAGCAGTACTTC
.	.	TRBV5-1	14	TRBJ2-5	CASSLEVAQETQYF	TGCGCCAGCAGCTTGGAGGTAGCACAAGAGACCCAGTACTTC
few	.	TRBV6-1	14	TRBJ2-7	CASSPRDTIYEQYF	TGTGCCAGCAGTCCGAGGGACACGATCTACGAGCAGTACTTC
.	.	TRBV5-5	11	TRBJ2-3	CASRVTDTQYF	TGTGCCAGCAGGGTCACAGATACGCAGTATTTT
.	.	TRBV7-2	15	TRBJ1-1	CASSPVGALNTEAFF	TGTGCCAGCAGCCCGGTGGGAGCCTTGAACACTGAAGCTTTCTTT
.	.	TRBV7-3	13	TRBJ2-3	CASSRSQTDTQYF	TGTGCCAGCAGCCGCTCCCAAACAGATACGCAGTATTTT
once	.	TRBV7-7	13	TRBJ2-5	CASSPGRGKTQYF	TGTGCCAGCAGCCCAGGCAGGGGAAAGACCCAGTACTTC
few	TRBD2	TRBV5-1	17	TRBJ2-7	CASSLARGLAGTYEQYF	TGCGCCAGCAGCTTGGCGCGCGGACTAGCGGGCACGTACGAGCAGTACTTC
few	TRBD2	TRBV27	19	TRBJ2-1	CASSFRLAGGISSYNEQFF	TGTGCCAGCAGTTTCCGACTAGCGGGAGGGATAAGCTCCTACAATGAGCAGTTCTTC
few	.	TRBV5-5	14	TRBJ2-7	CASSLVGRAYEQYF	TGTGCCAGCAGCTTGGTAGGCAGGGCATACGAGCAGTACTTC
few	.	TRBV14	14	TRBJ2-7	CASSQGSGWYEQYF	TGTGCCAGCAGCCAAGGTTCTGGATGGTACGAGCAGTACTTC
few	TRBD2	TRBV4-1	16	TRBJ2-1	CASSQVRLAVYNEQFF	TGCGCCAGCAGCCAAGTACGACTAGCGGTCTACAATGAGCAGTTCTTC
.	TRBD1	TRBV7-2	16	TRBJ2-2	CASSLASQGAAGELFF	TGTGCCAGCAGCTTAGCAAGTCAGGGGGCAGCCGGGGAGCTGTTTTTT
once	TRBD2	TRBV5-4	15	TRBJ2-2	CASSLGTSGSGELFF	TGTGCCAGCAGCCTGGGGACTAGCGGTTCCGGGGAGCTGTTTTTT
.	TRBD2	TRBV6-1	13	TRBJ2-3	CATTLAGTDTQYF	TGTGCCACCACACTAGCGGGCACAGATACGCAGTATTTT
few	TRBD1	TRBV5-5	15	TRBJ1-2	CASSAEGQPFYGYTF	TGTGCCAGCAGCGCGGAGGGACAGCCCTTTTATGGCTACACCTTC